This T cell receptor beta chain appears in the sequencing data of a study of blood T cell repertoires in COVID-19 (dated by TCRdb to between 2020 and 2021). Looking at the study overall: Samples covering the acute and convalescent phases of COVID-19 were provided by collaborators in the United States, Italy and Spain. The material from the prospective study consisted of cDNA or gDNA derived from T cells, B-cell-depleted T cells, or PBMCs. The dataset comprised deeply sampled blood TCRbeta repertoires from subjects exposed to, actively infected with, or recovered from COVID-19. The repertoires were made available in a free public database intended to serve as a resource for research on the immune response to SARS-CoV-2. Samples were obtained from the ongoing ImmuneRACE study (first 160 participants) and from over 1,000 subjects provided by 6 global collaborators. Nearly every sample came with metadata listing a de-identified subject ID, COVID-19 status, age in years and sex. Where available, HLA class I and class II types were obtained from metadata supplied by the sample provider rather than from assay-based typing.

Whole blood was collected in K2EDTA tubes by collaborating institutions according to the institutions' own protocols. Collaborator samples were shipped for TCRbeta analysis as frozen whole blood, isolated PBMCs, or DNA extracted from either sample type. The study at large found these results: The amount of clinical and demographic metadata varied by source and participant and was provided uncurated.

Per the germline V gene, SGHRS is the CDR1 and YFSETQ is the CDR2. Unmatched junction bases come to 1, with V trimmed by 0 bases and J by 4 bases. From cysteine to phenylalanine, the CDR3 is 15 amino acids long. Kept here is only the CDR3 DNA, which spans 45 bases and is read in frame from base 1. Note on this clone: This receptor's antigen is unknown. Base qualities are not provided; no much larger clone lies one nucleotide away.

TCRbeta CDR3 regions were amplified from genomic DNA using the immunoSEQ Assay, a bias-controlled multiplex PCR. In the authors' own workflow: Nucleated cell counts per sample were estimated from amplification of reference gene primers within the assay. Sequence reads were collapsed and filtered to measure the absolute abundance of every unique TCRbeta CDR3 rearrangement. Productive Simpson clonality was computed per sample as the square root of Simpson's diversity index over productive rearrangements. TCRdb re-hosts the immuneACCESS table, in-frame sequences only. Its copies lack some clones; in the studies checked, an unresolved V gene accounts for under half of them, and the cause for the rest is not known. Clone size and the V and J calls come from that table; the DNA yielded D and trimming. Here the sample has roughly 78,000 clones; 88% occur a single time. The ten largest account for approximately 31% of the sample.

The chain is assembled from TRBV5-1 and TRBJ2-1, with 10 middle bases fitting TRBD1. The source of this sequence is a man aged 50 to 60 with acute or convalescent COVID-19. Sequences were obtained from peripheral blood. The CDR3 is CASSLVGQGYNEQFF. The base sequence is TGCGCCAGCAGCTTGGTGGGACAGGGGTACAATGAGCAGTTCTTC.